One sample yielded the 20 T cell receptor beta chains listed below, sequenced in a study of blood T cell repertoires in COVID-19. Some clones are missing from TCRdb's copy, which holds only in-frame ones; the method was immunoSEQ multiplex PCR. The sample consists of some 180,000 clones, 80% to 90% of them appearing once. The sequencing input was peripheral blood. The receptors stem from a woman of 80 years or more with COVID-19, enrolled during active disease.

This chain links TRBV9 with TRBJ2-2; D not resolved. The CDR3 extends over 16 amino acids. The germline V gene has CDR1 SGDLS and CDR2 YYNGEE. The V end was cut by 4 bases, the J end by 1 base, with 14 bases between. The DNA for the CDR3 is TGTGCCAGCAGCCCCAGGTTGGCACTGAACACCGGGGAGCTGTTTTTT. It is translated as CASSPRLALNTGELFF.

The CDR3 bases are TGTGCCAGCAGCCAAGATCGGACAGAAGGCTACACCTTC. This codes for CASSQDRTEGYTF. The chain recombines TRBV3-1 (or the pseudogene TRBV3-2) with TRBJ1-2; tentative D call: TRBD1 (6 bases). This CDR3 is 13 amino acids long. Between the trimmed V and J ends, which lost 0 bases and 8 bases, there was a span of 10 bases. Germline V gene lookup returns CDR1 LGHDT and CDR2 YNNKEL (reference sequence).

This sequence joins TRBV5-5 and TRBJ2-7; the D gene is possibly TRBD1 (6 bases). Germline CDR1 reads SGHKS; CDR2 reads YYEKEE (reference sequence). Trimming left V 4 bases short and J 6 bases short, with 17 bases between. This CDR3 is built from 14 residues. CDR3 nucleotides: TGTGCCAGCAGCCTGGACAGTTCCCTTGGCGAGCAGTACTTC. This translates into CASSLDSSLGEQYF.

The chain is built from TRBV13 and TRBJ2-7, with 8 positions matching TRBD1. Germline V gene lookup returns CDR1 PRHDT and CDR2 FYEKMQ (reference sequence). Losses at the gene ends were 7 bases for V and 2 bases for J; bases not matched to a gene: 10. The CDR3 has 15 amino acids. The CDR3 sequence: CASTYYRQGTYEQYF. The CDR3 nucleotides are TGTGCCAGCACCTATTACCGACAGGGGACCTACGAGCAGTACTTC. Complete variable domain (other parts from reference TRBV13 and TRBJ2-7): AAGVIQSPRHLIKEKRETATLKCYPIPRHDTVYWYQQGPGQDPQFLISFYEKMQSDKGSIPDRFSAQQFSDYHSELNMSSLELGDSALYFCASTYYRQGTYEQYFGPGTRLTVT.

V and J are TRBV6-5 and TRBJ2-5; 10 nucleotides agree with TRBD1. Germline CDR1 is MNHEY and CDR2 is SVGAGI. With V trimmed by 2 bases and J by 4 bases, 7 bases remained unmatched. This CDR3 comprises 16 residues. The CDR3 loop is CASSYGRTGGGETQYF. The CDR3 DNA is TGTGCCAGCAGTTACGGGAGGACAGGGGGTGGAGAGACCCAGTACTTC.

This clone has just one count. This chain uses TRBV5-1 with TRBJ1-4, with 9 bases aligning to TRBD1. V was clipped by 2 bases and J by 6 bases; unmatched bases: 2. Germline CDR1 reads SGHRS; CDR2 reads YFSETQ. CDR3 length: 14 residues. CDR3 amino acids: CASSLQGAYEKLFF. DNA of the CDR3: TGCGCCAGCAGCTTACAGGGGGCATATGAAAAACTGTTTTTT.

The J gene is TRBJ2-1, the V gene TRBV3-1 (or the pseudogene TRBV3-2); 8 bases fit TRBD2. V lost 4 bases, J lost 3 bases, and 2 bases stayed unmatched. The CDR3 sequence is 14 residues long. Germline CDR1 is LGHDT and CDR2 is YNNKEL (reference sequence). CDR3 loop: CASSPSGSYNEQFF. CDR3 bases: TGTGCCAGCAGCCCCAGCGGGAGCTACAATGAGCAGTTCTTC.

This chain joins TRBV11-3 and TRBJ2-7; 7 bases are a match to TRBD2. Germline V gene sequence: CDR1 SGHNT, CDR2 YENEEA. This CDR3 is built from 14 residues. V lost 5 bases and J lost 5; bases outside the gene matches: 9. CDR3 DNA sequence: TGTGCCAGCAGCCACCCGGGGAGGGGCGACGAGCAGTACTTC. Protein sequence: CASSHPGRGDEQYF. Full variable domain (outside the CDR3, taken from reference TRBV11-3 and TRBJ2-7): EAGVVQSPRYKIIEKKQPVAFWCNPISGHNTLYWYLQNLGQGPELLIRYENEEAVDDSQLPKDRFSAERLKGVDSTLKIQPAELGDSAVYLCASSHPGRGDEQYFGPGTRLTVT.

This rearrangement joins TRBV28 to TRBJ2-7; D gene ambiguous. The CDR3 loop spans 15 amino acids. Germline values: CDR1 MDHEN, CDR2 SYDVKM. V lost 4 bases and J 3 bases, leaving 16 bases between the germline ends. The CDR3 DNA follows: TGTGCCAGCAGTTCCGCGGAACCTTACTTCTACGAGCAGTACTTC. Protein: CASSSAEPYFYEQYF.

This sequence joins TRBV7-2 and TRBJ2-7, with 11 bases identical to TRBD2. Per the germline V gene, CDR1 is SGHTA and CDR2 is FQGNSA. The CDR3 extends over 17 amino acids. After removal of 0 bases from V and 5 bases from J, the junction contained 9 bases not matched to a gene. In DNA, the CDR3 is TGTGCCAGCAGCTTAGCGGGACTAGCGGCCCTAGGCGACGAGCAGTACTTC. Its translation is CASSLAGLAALGDEQYF.

The chain combines TRBV29-1 with TRBJ2-3, with TRBD1 matching 10 bases. The CDR3 contains 13 residues. J lost 8 bases, V lost 7 bases, and 9 bases had no gene match. Germline CDR1 is SQVTM and CDR2 is ANQGSEA. The CDR3 DNA reads as TGCAGCGCCGGGACAGGGGAGGGAGGTACGCAGTATTTT. Translating gives CSAGTGEGGTQYF.

The chain's CDR3 is CASSRNRDRSSYEQYF. The CDR3 region has the DNA TGTGCCAGCAGCCGAAACCGGGACAGGTCCTCCTACGAGCAGTACTTC. V and J are TRBV11-2 and TRBJ2-7; TRBD1 matches 8 bases. Germline V gene sequence: CDR1 SGHAT, CDR2 FQNNGV. This CDR3 has 16 residues. Trimming cost V 5 bases and J 0 bases; bases outside gene matches: 9.

The genes are TRBV28 and TRBJ2-5, with D hard to call. CDR3 length: 13 residues. The germline gives CDR1 MDHEN, CDR2 SYDVKM. With 6 bases removed from V and 5 bases from J, the gap between germline ends came to 13 bases. The CDR3 sequence: CASRIVAAETQYF. DNA of the CDR3: TGTGCCAGCAGGATCGTCGCGGCGGAGACCCAGTACTTC.

The chain has TRBV6-5 and TRBJ1-1, with D perhaps matching TRBD1 (5 bases). Trimming removed 0 bases from V and 0 bases from J, with 11 bases in between. This CDR3 region has 16 residues. Per the germline V gene, CDR1 is MNHEY and CDR2 is SVGAGI. The CDR3 nucleotides read TGTGCCAGCAGTTACTCGGGGGGGAGAGTGAACACTGAAGCTTTCTTT. This translates into CASSYSGGRVNTEAFF.

The chain employs TRBV7-9 and TRBJ2-5; D perhaps matches TRBD1 (5 bases). The CDR3 consists of 18 residues. Germline assignment: CDR1 SEHNR and CDR2 FQNEAQ (reference sequence). The V and J ends lost 6 bases and 4 bases respectively, with 27 bases between them. The CDR3 region is CASRPGQGAFLSLETQYF. The CDR3 DNA reads TGTGCCAGCAGACCAGGACAAGGGGCTTTTTTGTCTTTAGAGACCCAGTACTTC.

The V and J genes are TRBV27 and TRBJ1-5, with D perhaps TRBD1 (6 bases). This CDR3 comprises 15 residues. The V gene lost 5 bases and the J gene lost 3 bases, with 14 bases spanning the gap. Germline loops: CDR1 MNHEY, CDR2 SMNVEV (reference sequence). CDR3 residues: CASSPSTGPNQPQHF. CDR3 DNA: TGTGCCAGCAGTCCCTCGACAGGACCCAATCAGCCCCAGCATTTT.

The gene calls are TRBV2 and TRBJ1-2; the match to TRBD1 covers 7 bases. The length of the CDR3 is 12 residues. V lost 6 bases, J lost 5 bases, and 3 bases stayed unmatched. Germline V CDR1 and CDR2: SNHLY, FYNNEI. This chain's CDR3 is CASRDRAYGYTF. CDR3 nucleotide sequence: TGTGCCAGCAGAGACAGGGCGTATGGCTACACCTTC.

This clone was counted a single time. This CDR3 is CASSVAGQGNYGYTF. The CDR3 region has the DNA TGTGCCAGCAGCGTAGCGGGACAGGGGAACTATGGCTACACCTTC. This sequence joins TRBV9 and TRBJ1-2, with 10 bases fitting TRBD1. The CDR3 spans 15 residues. CDR1 is SGDLS and CDR2 is YYNGEE in the germline V gene. Losses at the gene ends were 0 bases for V and 2 bases for J; bases not matched to a gene: 1.

V usage is TRBV5-1 and J usage is TRBJ2-3; D is possibly TRBD1 (6 bases). The CDR3 spans 14 residues. Germline CDR1 SGHRS, CDR2 YFSETQ. V lost 6 bases to trimming and J lost 2 bases, with 13 bases between them. The CDR3 spells CASTKQGYTDTQYF. The CDR3 DNA is TGCGCCAGCACCAAACAGGGATACACAGATACGCAGTATTTT.

The genes are TRBV6-5 and TRBJ2-7, with TRBD1 matching 10 bases. CDR1 and CDR2 (germline): MNHEY, SVGAGI. V shed 4 bases and J 0 bases; nucleotides not matched to a gene: 3. CDR3 length equals 15 residues. DNA for the CDR3: TGTGCCAGCAGTTCACGACAGGGGGCCTCCTACGAGCAGTACTTC. Translated: CASSSRQGASYEQYF.